The 24 T cell receptor beta chains below come from one sample, sequenced in a study of shared clonotypes between healthy human individuals. The repertoire was sequenced with immunoSEQ multiplex PCR; TCRdb's copy has only in-frame clones and lacks some. The data contain some 2.1 million clones, approximately 95% of them singletons. Specimen: naive CD4+ T cells sorted from blood. Documented subset: CD45RA+ positively selected. The receptors come from a man aged 18-30 years in good health.

The chain is built from TRBV7-6 and TRBJ2-1; possible D gene TRBD2, 5 bases. The V end lost 5 bases, the J end lost 6 bases, and 5 bases lay between the germline ends. CDR1 and CDR2 from the germline V gene are SGHVS and FNYEAQ. The CDR3 has 11 residues. In DNA form, the CDR3 reads TGTGCCAGCAGCCGGGGCAATGAGCAGTTCTTC. Protein product: CASSRGNEQFF.

The rearrangement joins TRBV28 to TRBJ2-7; 8 nucleotides align to TRBD1. The V gene end was trimmed by 7 bases and the J gene end by 6 bases; junction bases not matched to a gene: 14. This CDR3 is built from 15 residues. In germline, CDR1 is MDHEN, CDR2 SYDVKM. The CDR3 protein is CASTTSGTGFSEQYF. In DNA, the CDR3 is TGTGCCAGCACCACTTCCGGGACAGGCTTCTCCGAGCAGTACTTC.

This chain's CDR3 is CASSLVLSQINNEQFF. The CDR3 bases are TGTGCCAGCAGCTTAGTTCTCAGCCAGATAAACAATGAGCAGTTCTTC. This chain joins TRBV7-8 and TRBJ2-1; D ambiguous. Germline V CDR1 and CDR2: SGHVS, FQNEAQ. This CDR3 comprises 16 residues. The germline V and J ends were trimmed by 1 base and 5 bases, with 15 bases remaining between them.

This clone was found once. The CDR3, as DNA: TGTGCCAGCAGTTTCGGGACACGAGAGACCCAGTACTTC. This gives the protein CASSFGTRETQYF. The V gene is TRBV28, the J gene TRBJ2-5; TRBD1 is a possible D gene (6 bases). This CDR3 has 13 amino acids. Deletions cut 3 bases from V and 4 bases from J, with 9 bases between. Germline loops: CDR1 MDHEN, CDR2 SYDVKM.

V gene TRBV28 combines with J gene TRBJ1-2, with 7 positions matching TRBD1. Germline-derived CDR1 and CDR2 are MDHEN and SYDVKM. The CDR3 extends over 13 amino acids. V dropped 10 bases and J dropped 5; count of bases not matched to a gene: 10. DNA of the CDR3: TGTGCCACTCAAACGGGGACAGAGTATGGCTACACCTTC. This codes for CATQTGTEYGYTF.

CDR3 sequence reads: CASSPRGVLSGNTEAFF. In DNA form, the CDR3 reads TGCGCCAGCAGCCCCCGGGGCGTCCTGAGCGGGAACACTGAAGCTTTCTTT. The V call is TRBV5-1, the J call TRBJ1-1; the D gene is possibly TRBD1 (5 bases). V lost 4 bases, J lost 1 base, and 20 bases lay in between. Germline V gene lookup returns CDR1 SGHRS and CDR2 YFSETQ. CDR3 length: 17 amino acids.

Points on this clone: The same CDR3 arises from other DNA sequences in this sample as well. The rearrangement links TRBV4-3 to TRBJ1-3; D possibly corresponds to TRBD1 (5 bases). The V end lost 3 bases, the J end lost 3 bases, and 9 bases lay between the germline ends. Per germline, CDR1 LGHNA and CDR2 YSLEER. CDR3 length: 14 residues. DNA of the CDR3: TGCGCCAGCAGCCAGGTGAGGGGTGGAAACACCATATATTTT. The encoded protein is CASSQVRGGNTIYF.

V usage is TRBV4-1 and J usage is TRBJ2-7; no clear D. The germline CDR1 and CDR2 sequences are MGHRA and YSYEKL. V was clipped by 2 bases and J by 3 bases, with 14 bases between them. The CDR3 runs 15 residues. The CDR3 DNA sequence: TGCGCCAGCAGCCAAATGACAACTGTAGTCTACGAGCAGTACTTC. Its protein product is CASSQMTTVVYEQYF.

This clone was detected once. The chain recombines TRBV30 with TRBJ1-2; 7 bases match TRBD1. The CDR3 spans 14 residues. Germline V gene sequence: CDR1 GTSNPN, CDR2 SVGIG (reference sequence). The J segment lost 1 base and the V segment lost 4 bases, leaving 6 bases of the junction unmatched. The CDR3 is CAWTRDSLNYGYTF. The CDR3 DNA follows: TGTGCCTGGACCCGGGACAGCCTTAACTATGGCTACACCTTC.

The genes are TRBV6-1 and TRBJ1-1, with a tentative D call TRBD1 (5 bases). This CDR3 comprises 13 residues. Germline CDR1 MNHNS, CDR2 SASEGT. The V gene lost 0 bases and the J gene lost 8 bases, with 10 bases spanning the gap. The CDR3 here is CASSEAYRTEAFF. Written as DNA, the CDR3 is TGTGCCAGCAGTGAAGCCTATAGGACAGAAGCTTTCTTT.

The gene calls are TRBV28 and TRBJ2-1; the D call may be TRBD1 or TRBD2 (5 bases each). The CDR3 sequence is 16 residues long. The germline gives CDR1 MDHEN, CDR2 SYDVKM. The ends were cut back, 2 bases at V and 8 bases at J, with 19 bases in the middle. The CDR3 sequence: CASSLGTLPPGDEQFF. The CDR3 nucleotides read TGTGCCAGCAGTTTAGGGACCCTACCCCCCGGGGATGAGCAGTTCTTC.

On this clone: Other DNA sequences in the sample encode the same CDR3. This rearrangement joins TRBV5-1 to TRBJ2-3, with D possibly TRBD2 on 6 matching bases. In germline, CDR1 is SGHRS, CDR2 YFSETQ. The CDR3 spans 14 residues. V dropped 1 base and J dropped 2 bases, with 8 bases sitting between them. The CDR3 reads CASSLSGYTDTQYF. For the CDR3, the DNA is TGCGCCAGCAGCTTGAGCGGGTACACAGATACGCAGTATTTT.

The chain uses TRBV5-1 and TRBJ2-3; 8 bases agree with TRBD1. Germline V gives CDR1 SGHRS, CDR2 YFSETQ. V shed 4 bases, J shed 2 bases, and the junction held 6 bases outside the gene matches. The CDR3 is made up of 15 amino acids. The chain's CDR3 is CASSTTGVNTDTQYF. For the CDR3, the DNA is TGCGCCAGCAGCACGACAGGGGTCAACACAGATACGCAGTATTTT.

V is TRBV5-1 and J is TRBJ2-3; D not certain. This CDR3 contains 14 residues. V lost 1 base to trimming and J lost 1 base, with 7 bases between them. Germline V gives CDR1 SGHRS, CDR2 YFSETQ. The DNA for the CDR3 is TGCGCCAGCAGCTTGAAATCAGGCACAGATACGCAGTATTTT. It encodes CASSLKSGTDTQYF.

The V and J genes are TRBV10-3 and TRBJ2-7, with D perhaps being TRBD1 or TRBD2 (5 bases each). Between the trimmed V and J ends, which lost 6 bases and 7 bases, there was a span of 19 bases. CDR3 length: 14 residues. Germline V gene lookup returns CDR1 ENHRY and CDR2 SYGVKD. The CDR3 region is CAISREGSGSEQYF. In nucleotides, the CDR3 is TGTGCCATCAGCCGAGAGGGGAGTGGGTCTGAGCAGTACTTC.

This clone was seen more than once but under ten times. The rearrangement links TRBV19 to TRBJ2-7, with 9 bases lining up with TRBD1. CDR1 is LNHDA, CDR2 SQIVND, per germline (reference sequence). The junction had 8 bases not matched to a gene; V was cut back by 5 bases and J by 6 bases. The CDR3 contains 14 residues. The DNA of the CDR3 is TGTGCCAGTAGTCCCGGGACAGGGTTCGGCGAGCAGTACTTC. Translation: CASSPGTGFGEQYF.

This sequence joins TRBV6-5 and TRBJ1-6; TRBD1 matches at 9 bases. This CDR3 is 13 amino acids long. The V and J ends lost 4 bases and 9 bases, in that order; junction bases with no gene match: 1. Germline assignment: CDR1 MNHEY and CDR2 SVGAGI. The CDR3 sequence: CASSWTGASPLHF. The DNA for the CDR3 is TGTGCCAGCAGTTGGACAGGGGCTTCACCCCTCCACTTT.

This clone is a singleton in its sample. CDR3 sequence: CASSDGTENEKLFF. For the CDR3, the DNA is TGTGCCAGCAGTGACGGGACAGAGAATGAAAAACTGTTTTTT. The rearrangement uses TRBV28 and TRBJ1-4, with 7 bases that match TRBD1. V was clipped by 5 bases and J by 5 bases; unmatched bases: 5. The CDR3 extends over 14 amino acids. Germline CDR1 and CDR2: MDHEN and SYDVKM.

The chain recombines TRBV2 with TRBJ1-6, with 9 positions matching TRBD1. V trimming: 7 bases; J trimming: 0 bases; junction bases outside the gene matches: 13. This CDR3 spans 19 amino acids. The V gene's germline CDR1 is SNHLY and CDR2 FYNNEI. In DNA, the CDR3 is TGTGCCAGCATAACGAGGACAGGGGTGATGAGCTCCTATAATTCACCCCTCCACTTT. The encoded protein is CASITRTGVMSSYNSPLHF.

The genes are TRBV2 and TRBJ1-1, with D uncertain. The CDR3 is 13 amino acids. The V end lost 7 bases, the J end lost 4 bases, and 13 bases lay between the germline ends. CDR1 is SNHLY and CDR2 is FYNNEI in the germline V gene. The CDR3 DNA sequence: TGTGCCAGCATAGAAGAGGGTCCCACTGAAGCTTTCTTT. Amino acid sequence: CASIEEGPTEAFF.

The rearrangement uses TRBV7-9 and TRBJ2-2; no clear D. CDR3 length equals 13 residues. V dropped 5 bases and J dropped 2 bases, with 6 bases sitting between them. CDR1 and CDR2 from the germline V gene are SEHNR and FQNEAQ (reference sequence). CDR3 in amino acids: CASSQINTGELFF. The CDR3 DNA follows: TGTGCCAGCAGCCAAATCAACACCGGGGAGCTGTTTTTT.

The gene calls are TRBV7-9 and TRBJ1-3, with a weak D call TRBD1 (5 bases). The CDR3 is 15 amino acids. From germline, CDR1 is SEHNR and CDR2 FQNEAQ (reference sequence). Trimming took off 3 bases at V and 0 bases at J, with 9 bases between the two ends. CDR3 nucleotide sequence: TGTGCCAGCAGCTTCGGGGGGACCTCTGGAAACACCATATATTTT. This translates into CASSFGGTSGNTIYF.

The chain combines TRBV5-6 with TRBJ2-7, with 12 bases identical to TRBD1. CDR1 and CDR2 (germline): SGHDT, YYEEEE. V shed 0 bases, J shed 9 bases, and the junction held 4 bases outside the gene matches. CDR3 length: 14 amino acids. The DNA for the CDR3 is TGTGCCAGCAGCTTGGCGGGACAGGGGGCTGGGCAGTACTTC. The encoded protein is CASSLAGQGAGQYF.

This clone was seen once. The V and J genes are TRBV28 and TRBJ1-2; 9 bases line up with TRBD1. Germline-derived CDR1 and CDR2 are MDHEN and SYDVKM. This CDR3 contains 15 residues. Trimming at V came to 6 bases and at J to 4 bases, leaving 9 bases not matched to a gene. CDR3 protein: CASSRSGTGTYGYTF. The CDR3 coding sequence is TGTGCCAGCAGCAGATCCGGGACAGGGACCTATGGCTACACCTTC.